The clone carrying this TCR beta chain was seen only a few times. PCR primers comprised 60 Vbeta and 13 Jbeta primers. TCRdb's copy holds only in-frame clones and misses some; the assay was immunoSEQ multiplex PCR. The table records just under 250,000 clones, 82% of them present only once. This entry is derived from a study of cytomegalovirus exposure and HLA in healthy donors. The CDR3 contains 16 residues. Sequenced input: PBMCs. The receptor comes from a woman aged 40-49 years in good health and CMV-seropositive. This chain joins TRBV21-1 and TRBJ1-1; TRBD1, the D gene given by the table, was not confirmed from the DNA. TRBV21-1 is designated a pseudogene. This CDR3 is CANGKQGLIRDTEAFF. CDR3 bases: TGTGCCAACGGAAAGCAGGGCCTGATAAGGGACACTGAAGCTTTCTTT.